This TCR beta chain derives from a study of T cell changes during pregnancy in multiple sclerosis. The CDR3 spans 16 residues. Germline CDR1 and CDR2: MGHDK and SYGVNS. Trimming left V 4 bases short and J 4 bases short, with 14 bases between. Using immunoSEQ multiplex PCR, the repertoire was profiled, and TCRdb retains in-frame clones only, with some absent. The sample includes about 68,000 clones, roughly 94% of them seen just once. This clone was found once. The sequences come from peripheral blood, collected in the second trimester of pregnancy. The chain employs TRBV25-1 and TRBJ2-6, with D possibly TRBD1 on 6 matching bases. The receptor comes from a female donor in good health, enrolled as a control in a pregnancy study. The chain's CDR3 is CASSGQAPVGANVLTF. CDR3 nucleotides: TGTGCCAGCAGTGGACAGGCTCCCGTGGGGGCCAACGTCCTGACTTTC.